This T cell receptor beta chain appears in the sequencing data of a study of blood T cells in healthy people across ages. In the study overall: Template switching retrieved approximately one barcoded beta molecule for each two T cells.

It was with a sample-barcoded 5' primer and a J-beta primer mix that a second PCR of roughly 7 to 12 cycles was run. Tagging of each cDNA molecule was performed by a template-switch adaptor with 12 random nucleotides. TCRdb ran MiXCR on the 5' RACE reads and lists one entry per CDR3 protein. The sample consists of over 700,000 distinct CDR3 sequences, 25% of them appearing once. Points from the study as a whole: PBMCs went unsorted, and a conclusive naive versus antigen-experienced comparison was therefore prevented.

This CDR3 region has 14 residues. Germline CDR1 reads DFQATT; CDR2 reads SNEGSKA (reference sequence). This clonotype was observed a handful of times. The antigen is undetermined. These data also formed part of another study, on T cells of mothers and their children. That publication notes: Related and unrelated pairs show TCR recombination output that thymic selection shapes similarly.

This TCR was sampled from a boy aged 10-17 years in good health. The sample taken for sequencing was blood. V gene TRBV20-1 combines with J gene TRBJ2-1; D not resolved. Judging by the DNA end, TRBJ2-5 fits better; the J call may be wrong. CDR3 in amino acids: CSAGEHPGLETQYF. The CDR3 nucleotides read TGCAGTGCTGGGGAACACCCCGGCTTGGAGACCCAGTACTTC.